A single sample is the source of the 3 T cell receptor beta chains below, sequenced in a study of OX40 agonist ivuxolimab in advanced cancers. Generated by immunoSEQ multiplex PCR, the TCRdb table keeps only in-frame clones and is missing some. The sample shows roughly 100,000 clones, roughly 95% of them seen only once. The sequences come from CD4+ or CD8+ T cells sorted from blood, collected in a trial of the OX40 agonist ivuxolimab. These TCRs come from an adult with an advanced solid tumor such as melanoma, head and neck, liver or kidney cancer.

The chain combines TRBV30 with TRBJ1-1; TRBD1 might be the D (5 bases). Germline loops: CDR1 GTSNPN, CDR2 SVGIG (reference sequence). This CDR3 region has 14 residues. Trimming cost V 0 bases and J 4 bases, with 12 bases left between them. CDR3 sequence reads: CAWSVWGGATEAFF. The CDR3 nucleotides are TGTGCCTGGAGTGTATGGGGAGGGGCCACTGAAGCTTTCTTT.

The chain is built from TRBV6-9 and TRBJ2-7; D remains ambiguous. The CDR3 loop spans 11 amino acids. Trimming stripped 8 bases from V and 3 bases from J, with 8 bases between. CDR1 MNHGY and CDR2 SVAAGI come from the germline V gene. The CDR3 nucleotides are TGTGCCAGCCAAACGCTCTACGAGCAGTACTTC. Amino acid sequence: CASQTLYEQYF.

The rearrangement uses TRBV7-9 and TRBJ1-4, with unresolved D. V was cut by 7 bases and J by 7 bases, with 10 bases left in between. Looked up from germline, CDR1 is SEHNR and CDR2 is FQNEAQ (reference sequence). The CDR3 covers 12 residues. The CDR3 bases are TGTGCCAGCAAGTCCGTTTCTGAAAAACTGTTTTTT. Protein: CASKSVSEKLFF. The entire variable domain, with the rest obtained from reference TRBV7-9 and TRBJ1-4, is as follows: DTGVSQNPRHKITKRGQNVTFRCDPISEHNRLYWYRQTLGQGPEFLTYFQNEAQLEKSRLLSDRFSAERPKGSFSTLEIQRTEQGDSAMYLCASKSVSEKLFFGSGTQLSVL.